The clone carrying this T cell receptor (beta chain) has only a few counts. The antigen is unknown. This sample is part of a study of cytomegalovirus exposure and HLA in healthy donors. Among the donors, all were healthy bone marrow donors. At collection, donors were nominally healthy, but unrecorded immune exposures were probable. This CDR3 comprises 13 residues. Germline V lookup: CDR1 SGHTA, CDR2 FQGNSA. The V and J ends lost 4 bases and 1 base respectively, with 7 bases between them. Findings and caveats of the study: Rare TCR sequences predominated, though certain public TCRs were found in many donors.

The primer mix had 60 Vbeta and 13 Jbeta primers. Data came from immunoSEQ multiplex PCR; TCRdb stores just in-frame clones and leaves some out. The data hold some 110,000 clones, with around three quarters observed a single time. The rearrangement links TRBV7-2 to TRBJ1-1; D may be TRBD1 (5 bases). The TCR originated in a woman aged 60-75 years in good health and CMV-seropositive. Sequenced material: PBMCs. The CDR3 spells CASSSQGNTEAFF. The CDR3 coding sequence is TGTGCCAGCAGCTCCCAGGGGAACACTGAAGCTTTCTTT. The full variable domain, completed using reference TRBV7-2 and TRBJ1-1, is GAGVSQSPSNKVTEKGKDVELRCDPISGHTALYWYRQSLGQGLEFLIYFQGNSAPDKSGLPSDRFSAERTGGSVSTLTIQRTQQEDSAVYLCASSSQGNTEAFFGQGTRLTVV.